A selection of T cell receptor beta chains follows, all from one sample in a study of OX40 agonist ivuxolimab in advanced cancers. The method was immunoSEQ multiplex PCR; TCRdb's version includes in-frame clones alone and lacks a portion of them. The top ten hold approximately 3% of the sample, which has 45,000 to 70,000 clones, around 80% seen once. This specimen consisted of CD4+ or CD8+ T cells sorted from blood, obtained in a trial of the OX40 agonist ivuxolimab. The receptors come from an adult with an advanced solid tumor such as melanoma, head and neck, liver or kidney cancer. Each CDR3 is given with its conserved first and last residue. Fields, in order: CDR3 protein, CDR3 DNA, V gene, J gene, D gene, clone size. D genes are given only for firm matches. A row's size may be missing; if present it is once, few, many or a size class.

CASSLSQAMNTEAFF	TGCGCCAGCAGCTTGTCACAAGCTATGAACACTGAAGCTTTCTTT	TRBV5-1	TRBJ1-1	-	few
CASSLTQVPIQYF	TGTGCCAGCAGTTTGACCCAGGTACCCATTCAGTACTTC	TRBV28	TRBJ2-4	-	-
CASGNYPDTGELFF	TGTGCCAGCGGAAACTACCCAGACACCGGGGAGCTGTTTTTT	TRBV6-4	TRBJ2-2	-	-
CASSLQGSTDTQYF	TGTGCCAGCAGCCTCCAGGGTAGCACAGATACGCAGTATTTT	TRBV27	TRBJ2-3	-	-
CASSSQGGRNQPQHF	TGTGCCAGCAGCTCCCAGGGGGGCCGGAATCAGCCCCAGCATTTT	TRBV7-9	TRBJ1-5	TRBD1	-
CASSLTTLQGVQYF	TGTGCCAGCAGCCTGACCACCCTCCAAGGGGTCCAGTACTTC	TRBV6-5	TRBJ2-5	-	-
CASSLDRELEAFF	TGCGCCAGCAGCTTGGACCGGGAACTTGAAGCTTTCTTT	TRBV5-1	TRBJ1-1	-	-
CASSPEGGRADTQYF	TGTGCCAGCAGCCCGGAGGGGGGCCGAGCTGATACGCAGTATTTT	TRBV9	TRBJ2-3	-	-
CASSPPRDSYGYTF	TGTGCCAGCAGTCCCCCCCGGGACAGCTATGGCTACACCTTC	TRBV28	TRBJ1-2	TRBD1	-
CASSSHTRQGVSGYTF	TGTGCCAGCAGTTCCCACACTCGACAGGGAGTGTCAGGCTACACCTTC	TRBV27	TRBJ1-2	TRBD1	few
CASSVAPYNEQFF	TGTGCCAGCAGCGTAGCTCCCTACAATGAGCAGTTCTTC	TRBV9	TRBJ2-1	-	-
CASVRLATSTDTQYF	TGTGCCAGCGTCCGGCTAGCGACGAGCACAGATACGCAGTATTTT	TRBV5-6	TRBJ2-3	-	-
CASSKSALDTQYF	TGTGCCAGCAGTAAGTCGGCATTGGATACGCAGTATTTT	TRBV6-5	TRBJ2-3	-	-
CASSSHPGGRGNTIYF	TGTGCCAGCAGCTCACACCCGGGGGGCAGGGGAAACACCATATATTTT	TRBV7-2	TRBJ1-3	-	-
CASSLREGGSVQYF	TGTGCCAGCAGCTTGCGTGAGGGCGGTTCGGTCCAGTACTTC	TRBV5-6	TRBJ2-5	-	-
CASSQSRLAPNNEQFF	TGTGCCAGCAGCCAATCGAGACTAGCGCCCAACAATGAGCAGTTCTTC	TRBV16	TRBJ2-1	TRBD2	-
CASSPSGTAYEQYF	TGTGCCAGCTCACCGTCCGGGACCGCCTACGAGCAGTACTTC	TRBV18	TRBJ2-7	-	-
CASSPDSGGDTQYF	TGTGCCAGCAGCCCGGACTCGGGAGGGGATACGCAGTATTTT	TRBV7-9	TRBJ2-3	TRBD2	-
CAIRVTGGTEAFF	TGTGCCATCAGGGTAACTGGGGGGACTGAAGCTTTCTTT	TRBV10-3	TRBJ1-1	-	-
CASSFSVIGTTTGELFF	TGTGCCAGCAGCTTTTCAGTCATTGGGACAACAACCGGGGAGCTGTTTTTT	TRBV5-8	TRBJ2-2	-	-
CASSRGSHEQYF	TGTGCCAGCTCACGGGGGTCTCACGAGCAGTACTTC	TRBV18	TRBJ2-7	-	-
CASEDFNYGYTF	TGTGCCAGCGAAGATTTTAACTATGGCTACACCTTC	TRBV6-6	TRBJ1-2	-	-